One sample yielded the 20 T cell receptor beta chains listed below, sequenced in a study of cytomegalovirus exposure and HLA in healthy donors. Vbeta (60) and Jbeta (13) primers were used in the PCR. Assay: immunoSEQ multiplex PCR; the TCRdb copy retains only in-frame clones and omits some. The sample includes 130,000 to 150,000 clones, roughly four fifths of them seen just once. Sequencing input: PBMCs. These receptors were taken from a man in his forties or fifties in good health and CMV-seropositive.

The CDR3 sequence: CASSPSPGVLYEQYF. The CDR3 DNA sequence: TGTGCCAGCAGCCCTTCCCCCGGGGTTCTCTACGAGCAGTACTTC. The genes are TRBV9 and TRBJ2-7; TRBD2 might be the D (5 bases). CDR1 SGDLS and CDR2 YYNGEE come from the germline V gene. The V gene lost 4 bases and the J gene lost 3 bases, with 17 bases spanning the gap. CDR3 length equals 15 residues.

This chain links TRBV7-8 with TRBJ2-7; D not certain. The CDR3 covers 11 residues. Germline V CDR1 and CDR2: SGHVS, FQNEAQ. The V and J ends lost 4 bases and 4 bases respectively, with 5 bases between them. The CDR3 is CASSSKYEQYF. CDR3 nucleotides: TGTGCCAGCAGCTCTAAGTACGAGCAGTACTTC.

The chain links TRBV7-2 to TRBJ1-2, with D hard to call. CDR3 size: 15 residues. V lost 6 bases to trimming and J lost 5 bases, with 19 bases between them. The V gene's germline CDR1 is SGHTA and CDR2 FQGNSA. The CDR3: CASSPPRELAYGYTF. The CDR3 region has the DNA TGTGCCAGCAGTCCCCCACGGGAGCTGGCATATGGCTACACCTTC.

Remarks on this clone: At one end the junction does not follow the germline gene, possibly because of a read error. V usage is TRBV7-9 and J usage is TRBJ2-3; D is possibly TRBD2 (5 bases). This CDR3 has 11 amino acids. CDR1 and CDR2 (germline): SEHNR, FQNEAQ (reference sequence). The CDR3, as DNA: TGTTCCAGCAGCCTCAGAGGGACGCAGTATTTT. The encoded protein is CSSSLRGTQYF.

The J gene is TRBJ2-5, the V gene TRBV18; 11 bases map to TRBD1. The CDR3 sequence is 14 residues long. Germline V CDR1 and CDR2: KGHSH, LQKENI. Unmatched junction bases numbered 1, after V lost 2 bases and J lost 5 bases. CDR3 residues: CASSPGDRGETQYF. The DNA of the CDR3 is TGTGCCAGCTCACCAGGGGACAGGGGGGAGACCCAGTACTTC.

This rearrangement joins TRBV29-1 to TRBJ2-3, with TRBD2 matching over 8 bases. Per the germline V gene, CDR1 is SQVTM and CDR2 is ANQGSEA. V gave up 6 bases and J gave up 5 bases; unmatched junction bases: 10. This CDR3 comprises 14 residues. CDR3 sequence reads: CSVGGSGKVDTQYF. The CDR3, as DNA: TGCAGCGTGGGGGGTAGCGGGAAGGTAGATACGCAGTATTTT.

The chain employs TRBV6-5 and TRBJ1-2; 7 bases map to TRBD1. CDR1 and CDR2 (germline): MNHEY, SVGAGI. CDR3 length: 13 residues. The junction had 3 bases not matched to a gene; V was cut back by 6 bases and J by 2 bases. The DNA of the CDR3 is TGTGCCAGCAGACTGGGACAGAACTATGGCTACACCTTC. This encodes CASRLGQNYGYTF.

CDR3 sequence: CATLRDRGKNEQFF. CDR3 DNA: TGTGCCACCCTCCGGGACAGGGGGAAGAATGAGCAGTTCTTC. The chain links TRBV10-3 to TRBJ2-1; 11 positions match TRBD1. J was trimmed by 7 bases and V by 10 bases; bases with no gene match: 9. Germline CDR1 and CDR2: ENHRY and SYGVKD. The CDR3 extends over 14 amino acids.

CDR3 DNA: TGCGCCAGCAACCCAACAGGGGTCGGTAGCTACACCTTC. It specifies CASNPTGVGSYTF. V gene TRBV5-1 combines with J gene TRBJ1-2; 7 positions match TRBD1. The V segment lost 6 bases and the J segment 9 bases; nucleotides outside the gene matches: 11. The CDR3 extends over 13 amino acids. The germline CDR1 and CDR2 sequences are SGHRS and YFSETQ.

This chain joins TRBV11-3 and TRBJ2-5; 9 bases line up with TRBD1. The J call is doubtful: the DNA matches TRBJ2-7 better. The germline gives CDR1 SGHNT, CDR2 YENEEA. This CDR3 region has 13 residues. In nucleotides, the CDR3 is TGTGCCAGCAGCCCAAGGACAGGGGCCGAGCAGTACTTC. Translation: CASSPRTGAEQYF.

This clone is medium-sized in the sample. The rearrangement joins TRBV5-5 to TRBJ2-7; D uncertain. Germline V gene sequence: CDR1 SGHKS, CDR2 YYEKEE (reference sequence). This CDR3 comprises 12 residues. V was cut by 4 bases and J by 4 bases, with 9 bases left in between. CDR3 amino acids: CASSETHYEQYF. The DNA for the CDR3 is TGTGCCAGCAGCGAGACACATTACGAGCAGTACTTC.

The chain carries TRBV4-1 and TRBJ1-1; D not certain. Trimming removed 1 base from V and 5 bases from J, with 8 bases in between. The germline gives CDR1 MGHRA, CDR2 YSYEKL. The CDR3 spans 13 residues. The CDR3 DNA reads TGCGCCAGCAGCCAAGCGCCGAGGACTGAAGCTTTCTTT. Translated, it gives CASSQAPRTEAFF.

This chain joins TRBV5-1 and TRBJ2-1; D gene uncertain. V was clipped by 2 bases and J by 10 bases, with 10 bases between them. Germline values: CDR1 SGHRS, CDR2 YFSETQ. This CDR3 has 12 residues. CDR3 nucleotide sequence: TGCGCCAGCAGCTTACTCGCAAGCGAGCAGTTCTTC. This encodes CASSLLASEQFF. The full variable domain, in which reference TRBV5-1 and TRBJ2-1 provide the parts outside the CDR3, is KAGVTQTPRYLIKTRGQQVTLSCSPISGHRSVSWYQQTPGQGLQFLFEYFSETQRNKGNFPGRFSGRQFSNSRSEMNVSTLELGDSALYLCASSLLASEQFFGPGTRLTVL.

The chain is built from TRBV11-2 and TRBJ2-7; 9 bases fit TRBD1. V was pared by 5 bases and J by 6 bases, with 8 bases of the junction left unmatched. The CDR3 totals 14 residues. Germline V gene data show CDR1 as SGHAT and CDR2 as FQNNGV. The CDR3 sequence is CASSIPTGGGEQYF. In DNA form, the CDR3 reads TGTGCCAGCAGCATACCGACAGGGGGGGGCGAGCAGTACTTC.

This CDR3 reads CASSRGQGVINNQPQHF. The CDR3 bases are TGTGCCAGTAGTAGAGGACAGGGAGTGATCAACAATCAGCCCCAGCATTTT. The chain recombines TRBV19 with TRBJ1-5; 8 bases map to TRBD1. Germline trimming cut 4 bases from V and 3 bases from J; bases unmatched to any gene: 11. The germline V gene has CDR1 LNHDA and CDR2 SQIVND (reference sequence). The CDR3 totals 17 residues. Combining the CDR3 with reference TRBV19 and TRBJ1-5 gives the whole variable domain DGGITQSPKYLFRKEGQNVTLSCEQNLNHDAMYWYRQDPGQGLRLIYYSQIVNDFQKGDIAEGYSVSREKKESFPLTVTSAQKNPTAFYLCASSRGQGVINNQPQHFGDGTRLSIL.

This sequence joins TRBV30 and TRBJ2-1; 10 nucleotides agree with TRBD1. CDR1 and CDR2 (germline): GTSNPN, SVGIG (reference sequence). After removal of 3 bases from V and 8 bases from J, the junction contained 7 bases not matched to a gene. The CDR3 covers 14 residues. The CDR3 is CAWSTGTGDHEQFF. For the CDR3, the DNA is TGTGCCTGGAGCACCGGGACAGGGGACCATGAGCAGTTCTTC.

This clone came up once. In nucleotides, the CDR3 is TGTGCCAGCAGTTTGACAGGGGATCGTAAGACCCAGTACTTC. Encoded protein: CASSLTGDRKTQYF. This sequence joins TRBV28 and TRBJ2-5, with 8 positions matching TRBD1. Losses at the gene ends were 3 bases for V and 6 bases for J; bases not matched to a gene: 6. CDR1 is MDHEN and CDR2 is SYDVKM in the germline V gene. The CDR3 totals 14 residues.

The chain is built from TRBV7-9 and TRBJ1-6, with 8 bases lining up with TRBD1. The CDR3 extends over 15 amino acids. Germline assignment: CDR1 SEHNR and CDR2 FQNEAQ (reference sequence). The ends lost 5 bases at V and 8 bases at J; junction bases unmatched: 8. The CDR3 sequence: CASSPWTGRDSPLHF. CDR3 nucleotides: TGTGCCAGCAGCCCTTGGACAGGGAGGGATTCACCCCTCCACTTT.

The V gene is TRBV27, the J gene TRBJ2-5; tentatively, D is TRBD2 (6 bases). Trimming removed 5 bases at V and 5 bases at J, with 18 bases between. This CDR3 comprises 15 residues. Looked up from germline, CDR1 is MNHEY and CDR2 is SMNVEV (reference sequence). DNA of the CDR3: TGTGCCAGCAGTCCGCTGTCGTCGGGAGTCGAGACCCAGTACTTC. This codes for CASSPLSSGVETQYF.

The V and J genes are TRBV2 and TRBJ2-6; D gene unclear. This CDR3 comprises 15 residues. The germline V and J ends were trimmed by 7 bases and 2 bases, with 12 bases remaining between them. Per germline, CDR1 SNHLY and CDR2 FYNNEI. The DNA for the CDR3 is TGTGCCAGCAAGCTCTCCACGGCTGGGGCCAACGTCCTGACTTTC. Encoded protein: CASKLSTAGANVLTF.